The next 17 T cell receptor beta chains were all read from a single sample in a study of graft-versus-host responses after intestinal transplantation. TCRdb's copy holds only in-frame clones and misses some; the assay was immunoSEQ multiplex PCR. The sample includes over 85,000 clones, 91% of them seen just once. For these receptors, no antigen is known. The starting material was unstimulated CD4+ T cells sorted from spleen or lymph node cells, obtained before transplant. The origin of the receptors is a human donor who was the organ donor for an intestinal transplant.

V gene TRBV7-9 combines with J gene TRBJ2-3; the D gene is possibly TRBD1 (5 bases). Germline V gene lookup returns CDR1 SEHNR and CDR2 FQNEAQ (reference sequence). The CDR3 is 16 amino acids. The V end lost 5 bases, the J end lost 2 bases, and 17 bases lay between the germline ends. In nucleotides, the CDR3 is TGTGCCAGCAGCCCGACAGTCCTCGGATACACAGATACGCAGTATTTT. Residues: CASSPTVLGYTDTQYF.

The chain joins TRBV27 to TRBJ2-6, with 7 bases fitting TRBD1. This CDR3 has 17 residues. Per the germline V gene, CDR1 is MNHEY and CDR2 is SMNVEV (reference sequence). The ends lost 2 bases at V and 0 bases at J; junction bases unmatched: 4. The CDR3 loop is CASSLGQVNSGANVLTF. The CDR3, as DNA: TGTGCCAGCAGTTTAGGACAGGTAAACTCTGGGGCCAACGTCCTGACTTTC.

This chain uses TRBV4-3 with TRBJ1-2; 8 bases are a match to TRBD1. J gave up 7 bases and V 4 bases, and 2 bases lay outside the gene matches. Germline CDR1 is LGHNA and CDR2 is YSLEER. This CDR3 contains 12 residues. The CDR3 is CASSRQGFGYTF. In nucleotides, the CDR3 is TGCGCCAGCAGCCGACAGGGGTTTGGCTACACCTTC.

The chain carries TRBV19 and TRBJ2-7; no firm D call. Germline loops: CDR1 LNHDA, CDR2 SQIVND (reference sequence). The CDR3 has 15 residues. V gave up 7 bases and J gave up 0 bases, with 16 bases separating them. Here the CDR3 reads CASIRSFESSYEQYF. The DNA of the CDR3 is TGTGCCAGTATCAGGTCCTTCGAGAGCTCCTACGAGCAGTACTTC.

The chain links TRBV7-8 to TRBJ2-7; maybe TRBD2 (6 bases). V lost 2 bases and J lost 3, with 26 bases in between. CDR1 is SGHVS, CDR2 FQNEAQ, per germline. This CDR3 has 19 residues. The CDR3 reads CASSLRRLGTKRVDYEQYF. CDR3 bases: TGTGCCAGCAGCTTACGGAGACTAGGAACTAAGCGGGTTGACTACGAGCAGTACTTC.

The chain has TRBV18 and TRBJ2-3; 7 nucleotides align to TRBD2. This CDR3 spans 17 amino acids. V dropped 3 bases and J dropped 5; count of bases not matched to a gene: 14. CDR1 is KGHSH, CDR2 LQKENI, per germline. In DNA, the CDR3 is TGTGCCAGCTCACCGCCTCAGAGGCGGGGGTTTGGAGATACGCAGTATTTT. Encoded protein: CASSPPQRRGFGDTQYF. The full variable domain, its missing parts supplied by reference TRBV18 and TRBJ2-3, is NAGVMQNPRHLVRRRGQEARLRCSPMKGHSHVYWYRQLPEEGLKFMVYLQKENIIDESGMPKERFSAEFPKEGPSILRIQQVVRGDSAAYFCASSPPQRRGFGDTQYFGPGTRLTVL.

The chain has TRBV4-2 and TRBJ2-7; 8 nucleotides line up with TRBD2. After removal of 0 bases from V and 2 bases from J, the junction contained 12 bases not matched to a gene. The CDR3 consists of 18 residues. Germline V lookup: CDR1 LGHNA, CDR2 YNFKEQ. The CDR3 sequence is CASSQDTGRGVPPYEQYF. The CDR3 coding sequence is TGTGCCAGCAGCCAAGATACGGGGCGGGGGGTTCCCCCCTACGAGCAGTACTTC.

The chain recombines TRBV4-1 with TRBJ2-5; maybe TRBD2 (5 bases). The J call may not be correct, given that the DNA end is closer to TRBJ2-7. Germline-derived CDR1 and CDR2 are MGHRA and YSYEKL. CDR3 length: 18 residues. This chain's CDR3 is CASSQVATLGGRIYEQYF. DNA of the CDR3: TGCGCCAGCAGCCAGGTGGCGACACTAGGCGGGCGGATCTACGAGCAGTACTTC.

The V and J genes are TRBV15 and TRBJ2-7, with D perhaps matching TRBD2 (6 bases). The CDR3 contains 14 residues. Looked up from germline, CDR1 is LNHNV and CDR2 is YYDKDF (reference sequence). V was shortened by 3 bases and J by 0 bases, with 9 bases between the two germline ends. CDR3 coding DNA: TGTGCCACCAGCAGGGGACTTCACTCCTACGAGCAGTACTTC. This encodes CATSRGLHSYEQYF.

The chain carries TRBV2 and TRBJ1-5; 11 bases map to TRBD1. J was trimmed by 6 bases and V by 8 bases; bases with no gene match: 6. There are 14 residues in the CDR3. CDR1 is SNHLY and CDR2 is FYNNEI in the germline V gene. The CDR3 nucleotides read TGTGCCAGCTCAAGGGACAGGGGGACTCAGCCCCAGCATTTT. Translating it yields CASSRDRGTQPQHF.

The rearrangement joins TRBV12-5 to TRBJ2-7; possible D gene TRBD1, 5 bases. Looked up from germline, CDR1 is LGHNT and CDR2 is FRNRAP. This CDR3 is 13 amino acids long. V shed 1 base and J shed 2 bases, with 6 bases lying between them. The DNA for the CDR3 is TGTGCTAGTGGTTTGGGACAGACCTACGAGCAGTACTTC. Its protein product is CASGLGQTYEQYF.

The CDR3 DNA is TGCGCCAGCAGCCAAGACAGGGGGCTCCAGGCGGATACGCAGTATTTT. It encodes CASSQDRGLQADTQYF. The genes are TRBV4-1 and TRBJ2-3; 8 nucleotides line up with TRBD1. V gave up 0 bases and J gave up 6 bases; unmatched junction bases: 8. Germline V CDR1 and CDR2: MGHRA, YSYEKL. The CDR3 has 16 amino acids.

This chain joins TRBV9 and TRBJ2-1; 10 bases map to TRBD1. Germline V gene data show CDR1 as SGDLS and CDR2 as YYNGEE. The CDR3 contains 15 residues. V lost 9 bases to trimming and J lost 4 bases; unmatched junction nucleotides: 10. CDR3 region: CAKKGGQGEYNEQFF. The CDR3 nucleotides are TGTGCCAAAAAGGGTGGACAGGGGGAGTACAATGAGCAGTTCTTC.

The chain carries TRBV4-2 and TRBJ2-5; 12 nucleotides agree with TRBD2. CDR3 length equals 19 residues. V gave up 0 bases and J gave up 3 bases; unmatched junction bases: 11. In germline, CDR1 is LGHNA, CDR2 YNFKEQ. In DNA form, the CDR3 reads TGTGCCAGCAGCCAAGAGCCCCTGACTAGCGGGGGTCGGAAAGAGACCCAGTACTTC. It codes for CASSQEPLTSGGRKETQYF.

The CDR3 spells CASTRTGHNLEAFF. CDR3 nucleotides: TGTGCCAGCACTCGAACGGGACATAACCTTGAAGCTTTCTTT. The chain carries TRBV18 and TRBJ1-1; D is possibly TRBD1 (6 bases). This CDR3 contains 14 residues. The germline V gene encodes CDR1 KGHSH and CDR2 LQKENI. V was clipped by 8 bases and J by 7 bases, with 20 bases between them.

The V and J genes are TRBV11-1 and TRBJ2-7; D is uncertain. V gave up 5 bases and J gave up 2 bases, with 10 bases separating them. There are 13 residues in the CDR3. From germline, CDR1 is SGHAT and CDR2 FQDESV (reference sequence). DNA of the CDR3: TGTGCCAGCAGCCCCCTCCCCCCCTACGAGCAGTACTTC. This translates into CASSPLPPYEQYF.

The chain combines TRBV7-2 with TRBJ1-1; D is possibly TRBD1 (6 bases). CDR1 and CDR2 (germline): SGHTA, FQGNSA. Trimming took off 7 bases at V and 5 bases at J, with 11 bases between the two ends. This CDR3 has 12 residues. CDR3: CASIGGWTEAFF. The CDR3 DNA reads TGTGCCAGCATAGGGGGATGGACTGAAGCTTTCTTT.